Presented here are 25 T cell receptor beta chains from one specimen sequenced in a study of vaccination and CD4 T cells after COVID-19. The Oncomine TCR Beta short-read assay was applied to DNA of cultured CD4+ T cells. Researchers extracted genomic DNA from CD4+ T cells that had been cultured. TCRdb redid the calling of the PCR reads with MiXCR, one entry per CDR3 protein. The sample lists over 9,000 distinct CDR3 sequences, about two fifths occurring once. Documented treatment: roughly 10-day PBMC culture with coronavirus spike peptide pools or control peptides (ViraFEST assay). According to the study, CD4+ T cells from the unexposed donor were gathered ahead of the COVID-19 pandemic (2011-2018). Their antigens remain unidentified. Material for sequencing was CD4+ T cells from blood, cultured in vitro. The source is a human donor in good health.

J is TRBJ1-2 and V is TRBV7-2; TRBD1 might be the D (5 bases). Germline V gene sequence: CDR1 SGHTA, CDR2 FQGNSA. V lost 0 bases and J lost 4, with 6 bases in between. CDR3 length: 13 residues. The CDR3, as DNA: TGTGCCAGCAGCTTAGCAGGGACCTATGGCTACACCTTC. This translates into CASSLAGTYGYTF.

CDR3 sequence: CASSSIGGNNEQFF. The DNA for the CDR3 is TGTGCCAGCAGCTCCATTGGGGGAAATAATGAGCAGTTCTTC. The chain links TRBV7-3 to TRBJ2-1; D possibly uses TRBD1 or TRBD2 (5 bases each). CDR1 and CDR2 (germline): SGHTA, FQGTGA. Trimming stripped 4 bases from V and 7 bases from J, with 14 bases between. The CDR3 covers 14 residues.

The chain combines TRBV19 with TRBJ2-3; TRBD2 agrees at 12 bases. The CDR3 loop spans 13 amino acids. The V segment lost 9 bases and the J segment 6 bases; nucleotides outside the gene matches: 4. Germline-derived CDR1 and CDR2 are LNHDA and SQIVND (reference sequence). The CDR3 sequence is CASRLAGADTQYF. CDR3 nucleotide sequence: TGTGCCAGCCGACTAGCGGGGGCTGATACGCAGTATTTT.

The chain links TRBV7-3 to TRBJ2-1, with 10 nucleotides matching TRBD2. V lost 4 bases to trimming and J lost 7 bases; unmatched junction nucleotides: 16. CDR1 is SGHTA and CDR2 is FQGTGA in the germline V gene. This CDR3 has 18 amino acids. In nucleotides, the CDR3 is TGTGCCAGCAGCTCGGTGGGGACGCAGCGGGAGGGCGGGAATGAGCAGTTCTTC. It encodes CASSSVGTQREGGNEQFF.

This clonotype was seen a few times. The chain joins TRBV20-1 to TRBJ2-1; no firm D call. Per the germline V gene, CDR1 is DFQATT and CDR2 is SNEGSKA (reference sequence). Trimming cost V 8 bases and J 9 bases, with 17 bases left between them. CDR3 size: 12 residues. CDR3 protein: CSTLDGLGEQFF. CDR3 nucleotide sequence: TGCAGTACTCTAGACGGGCTTGGTGAGCAGTTCTTC.

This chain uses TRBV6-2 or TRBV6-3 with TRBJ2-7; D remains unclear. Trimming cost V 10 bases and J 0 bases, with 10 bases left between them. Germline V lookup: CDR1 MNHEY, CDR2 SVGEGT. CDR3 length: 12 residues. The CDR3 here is CATSPTSYEQYF. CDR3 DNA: TGTGCCACCAGCCCCACCTCCTACGAGCAGTACTTC.

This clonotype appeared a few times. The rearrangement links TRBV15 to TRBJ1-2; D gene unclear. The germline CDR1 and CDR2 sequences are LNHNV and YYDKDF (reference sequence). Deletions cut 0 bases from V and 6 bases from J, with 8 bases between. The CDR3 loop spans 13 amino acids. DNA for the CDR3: TGTGCCACCAGCAGAGAAACCGGAGATGGCTACACCTTC. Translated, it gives CATSRETGDGYTF.

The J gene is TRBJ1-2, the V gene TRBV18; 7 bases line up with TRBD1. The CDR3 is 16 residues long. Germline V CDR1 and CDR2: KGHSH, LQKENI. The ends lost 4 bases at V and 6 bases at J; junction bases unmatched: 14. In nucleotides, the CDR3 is TGTGCCAGCTCACAACGACAGGGAGGGGACGCGGATGGCTACACCTTC. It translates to CASSQRQGGDADGYTF.

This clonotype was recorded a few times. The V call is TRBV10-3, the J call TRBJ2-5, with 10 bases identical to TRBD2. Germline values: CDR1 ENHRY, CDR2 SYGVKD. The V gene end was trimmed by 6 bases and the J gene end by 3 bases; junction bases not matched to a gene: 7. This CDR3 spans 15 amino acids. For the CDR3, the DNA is TGTGCCATCAGCCTAGCGGGAGTAGGAGAAGAGACCCAGTACTTC. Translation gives CAISLAGVGEETQYF.

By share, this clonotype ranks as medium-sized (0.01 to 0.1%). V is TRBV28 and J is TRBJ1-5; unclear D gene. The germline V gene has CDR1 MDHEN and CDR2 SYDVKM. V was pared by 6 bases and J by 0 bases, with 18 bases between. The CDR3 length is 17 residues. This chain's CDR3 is CASSRRKGPYSNQPQHF. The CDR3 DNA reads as TGTGCCAGCAGCCGCAGGAAGGGCCCTTATAGCAATCAGCCCCAGCATTTT.

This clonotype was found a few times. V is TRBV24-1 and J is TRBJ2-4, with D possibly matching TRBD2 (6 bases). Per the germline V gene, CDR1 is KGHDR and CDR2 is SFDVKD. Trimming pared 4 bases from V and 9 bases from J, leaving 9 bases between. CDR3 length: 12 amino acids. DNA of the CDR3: TGTGCCACCAGTGACCGGGGGATCATTCAGTACTTC. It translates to CATSDRGIIQYF.

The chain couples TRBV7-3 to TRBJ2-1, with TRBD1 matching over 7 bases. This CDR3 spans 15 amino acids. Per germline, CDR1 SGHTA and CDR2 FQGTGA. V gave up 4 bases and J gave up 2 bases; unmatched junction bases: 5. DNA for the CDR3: TGTGCCAGCAGCTCCCCGGGACAGCCCTACAATGAGCAGTTCTTC. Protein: CASSSPGQPYNEQFF.

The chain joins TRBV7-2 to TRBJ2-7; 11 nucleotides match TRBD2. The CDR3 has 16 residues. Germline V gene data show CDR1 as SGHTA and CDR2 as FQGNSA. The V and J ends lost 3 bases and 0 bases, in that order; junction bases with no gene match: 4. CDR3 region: CASSFNLAGGSYEQYF. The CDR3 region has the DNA TGTGCCAGCAGCTTCAATCTAGCGGGAGGCTCCTACGAGCAGTACTTC.

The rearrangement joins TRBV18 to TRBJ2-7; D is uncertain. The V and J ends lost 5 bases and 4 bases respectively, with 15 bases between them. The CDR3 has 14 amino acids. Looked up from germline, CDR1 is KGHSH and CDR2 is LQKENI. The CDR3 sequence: CASSDRSSPYEQYF. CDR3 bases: TGTGCCAGCTCAGACCGTAGTTCCCCTTACGAGCAGTACTTC.

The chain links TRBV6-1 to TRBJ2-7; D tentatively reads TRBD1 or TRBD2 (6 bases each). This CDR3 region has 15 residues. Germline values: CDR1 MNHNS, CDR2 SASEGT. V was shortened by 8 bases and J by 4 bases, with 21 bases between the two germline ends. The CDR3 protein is CASGLGGGFIYEQYF. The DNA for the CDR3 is TGTGCCAGCGGGCTAGGGGGAGGTTTCATATACGAGCAGTACTTC.

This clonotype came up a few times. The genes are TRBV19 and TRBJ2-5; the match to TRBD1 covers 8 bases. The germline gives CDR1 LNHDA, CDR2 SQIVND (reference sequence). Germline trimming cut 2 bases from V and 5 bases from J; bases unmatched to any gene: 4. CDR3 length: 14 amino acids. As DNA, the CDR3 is TGTGCCAGTAGTATATCCAGGGGGCTGGAGACCCAGTACTTC. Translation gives CASSISRGLETQYF.

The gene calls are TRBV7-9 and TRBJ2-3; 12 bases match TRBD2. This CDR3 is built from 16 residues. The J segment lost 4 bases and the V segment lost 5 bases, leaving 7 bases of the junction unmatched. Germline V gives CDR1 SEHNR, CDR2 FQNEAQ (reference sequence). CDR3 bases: TGTGCCAGCAGCCGACTAGCGGGAGCGGTAGCAGATACGCAGTATTTT. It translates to CASSRLAGAVADTQYF.

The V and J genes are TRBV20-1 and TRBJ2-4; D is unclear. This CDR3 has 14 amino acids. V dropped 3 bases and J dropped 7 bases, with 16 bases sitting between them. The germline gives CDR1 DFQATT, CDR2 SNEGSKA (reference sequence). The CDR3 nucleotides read TGCAGTGCTAGCCCAGTCTTGTATGAGAACATTCAGTACTTC. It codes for CSASPVLYENIQYF.

CDR3 in amino acids: CASSLRYEQYF. CDR3 nucleotides: TGTGCCAGCAGCCTGCGGTACGAGCAGTACTTC. The chain joins TRBV7-2 to TRBJ2-7, with D unresolved. Trimming pared 5 bases from V and 4 bases from J, leaving 6 bases between. The CDR3 has 11 residues. Germline-derived CDR1 and CDR2 are SGHTA and FQGNSA.

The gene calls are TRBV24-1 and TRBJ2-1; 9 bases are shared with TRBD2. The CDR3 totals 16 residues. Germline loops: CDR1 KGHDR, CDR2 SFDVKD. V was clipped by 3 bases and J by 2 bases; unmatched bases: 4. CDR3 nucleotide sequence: TGTGCCACCAGTGATCCCACTAGCGGGCCCTACAATGAGCAGTTCTTC. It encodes CATSDPTSGPYNEQFF.

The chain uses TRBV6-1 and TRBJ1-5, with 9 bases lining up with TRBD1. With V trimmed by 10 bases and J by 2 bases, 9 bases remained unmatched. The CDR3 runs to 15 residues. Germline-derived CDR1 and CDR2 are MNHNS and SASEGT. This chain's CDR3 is CANRGTGSGNQPQHF. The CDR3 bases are TGTGCCAACCGGGGGACAGGGAGCGGCAATCAGCCCCAGCATTTT.

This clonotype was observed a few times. CDR3 coding DNA: TGTGCCAGCAGCTTAGCCTCCGGACTAGCGGGAGCCGACACCGGGGAGCTGTTTTTT. This gives the protein CASSLASGLAGADTGELFF. The chain combines TRBV7-6 with TRBJ2-2; 13 bases align to TRBD2. CDR1 and CDR2 from the germline V gene are SGHVS and FNYEAQ. Losses at the gene ends were 0 bases for V and 3 bases for J; bases not matched to a gene: 7. This CDR3 is built from 19 residues.

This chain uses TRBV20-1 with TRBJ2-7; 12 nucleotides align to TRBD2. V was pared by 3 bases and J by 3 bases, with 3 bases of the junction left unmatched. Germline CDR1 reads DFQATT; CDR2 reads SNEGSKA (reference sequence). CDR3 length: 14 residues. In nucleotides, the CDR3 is TGCAGTGCTAGGAGACTAGCGGGAGACTACGAGCAGTACTTC. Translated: CSARRLAGDYEQYF.

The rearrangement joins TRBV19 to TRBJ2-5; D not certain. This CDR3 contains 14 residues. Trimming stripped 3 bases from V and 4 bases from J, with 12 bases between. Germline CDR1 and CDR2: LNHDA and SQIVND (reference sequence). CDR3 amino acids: CASSIYENRETQYF. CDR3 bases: TGTGCCAGTAGTATCTACGAGAATCGAGAGACCCAGTACTTC. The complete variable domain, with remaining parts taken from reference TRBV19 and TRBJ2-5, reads DGGITQSPKYLFRKEGQNVTLSCEQNLNHDAMYWYRQDPGQGLRLIYYSQIVNDFQKGDIAEGYSVSREKKESFPLTVTSAQKNPTAFYLCASSIYENRETQYFGPGTRLLVL.

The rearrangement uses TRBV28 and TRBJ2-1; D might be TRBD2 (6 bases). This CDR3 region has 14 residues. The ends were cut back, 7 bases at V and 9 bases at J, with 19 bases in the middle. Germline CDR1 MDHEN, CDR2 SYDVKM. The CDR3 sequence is CASTKPGGLGEQFF. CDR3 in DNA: TGTGCCAGCACCAAACCTGGGGGGTTAGGTGAGCAGTTCTTC. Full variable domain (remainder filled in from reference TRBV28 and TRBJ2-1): DVKVTQSSRYLVKRTGEKVFLECVQDMDHENMFWYRQDPGLGLRLIYFSYDVKMKEKGDIPEGYSVSREKKERFSLILESASTNQTSMYLCASTKPGGLGEQFFGPGTRLTVL.